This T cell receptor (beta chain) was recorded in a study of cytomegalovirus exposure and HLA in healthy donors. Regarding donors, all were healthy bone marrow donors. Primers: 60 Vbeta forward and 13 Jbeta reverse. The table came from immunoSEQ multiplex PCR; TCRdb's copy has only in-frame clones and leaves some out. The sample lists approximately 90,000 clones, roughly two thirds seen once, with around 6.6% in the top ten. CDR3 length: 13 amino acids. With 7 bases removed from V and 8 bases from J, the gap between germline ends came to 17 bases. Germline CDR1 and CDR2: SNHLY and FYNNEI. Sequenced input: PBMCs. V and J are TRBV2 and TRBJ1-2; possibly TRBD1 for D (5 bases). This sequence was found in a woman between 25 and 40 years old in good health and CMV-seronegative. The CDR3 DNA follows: TGTGCCAGCAATATCAGGGAAGGAAACGGCTACACCTTC. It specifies CASNIREGNGYTF.